The clone carrying this T cell receptor beta chain was seen only once. The sample is drawn from a study of CD8 T cells in Susac syndrome. Random hexamers were used to reverse transcribe an amount of about 0.45 to 1 ug RNA. TCRdb re-called the immunoSEQ multiplex PCR reads through MiXCR, storing one row per CDR3 protein. The table has 150,000 to 190,000 distinct CDR3 sequences, about 95% seen once; the top ten hold roughly 0.16%. There are 17 residues in the CDR3. J lost 3 bases, V lost 11 bases, and 15 bases had no gene match. CDR1 and CDR2 from the germline V gene are SEHNR and FQNEAQ (reference sequence).

Sequencing was performed on CD8+ T cells from PBMCs. The chain recombines TRBV7-9 with TRBJ2-6, with TRBD1 matching 8 bases. This receptor was identified in a human donor with multiple sclerosis. The CDR3 sequence: CAGLAGGTVYGANVLTF. The CDR3 DNA reads as TGTGCCGGTCTGGCAGGGGGCACCGTTTATGGGGCCAACGTCCTGACTTTC. Based on the CDR3 plus reference TRBV7-9 and TRBJ2-6, the full variable domain is DTGVSQNPRHKITKRGQNVTFRCDPISEHNRLYWYRQTLGQGPEFLTYFQNEAQLEKSRLLSDRFSAERPKGSFSTLEIQRTEQGDSAMYLCAGLAGGTVYGANVLTFGAGSRLTVL.